This record covers a single T cell receptor beta chain. Only in-frame clones appear in the TCRdb table, and some are missing; sequencing was by immunoSEQ multiplex PCR. Here the sample spans 70,000 to 95,000 clones, roughly 96% being singletons. This sample was taken from a study of blood T cell repertoires in COVID-19. Per germline, CDR1 SGHNT and CDR2 YENEEA. V was pared by 3 bases and J by 4 bases, with 18 bases between. CDR3 length: 16 residues. This clonotype was obtained from a human donor with active COVID-19. The donor label of this sample is uncertain. The sample comprised peripheral blood. This chain connects TRBV11-3 to TRBJ2-5, with D perhaps TRBD2 (7 bases). CDR3 residues: CASSLGGGAGRETQYF. The DNA of the CDR3 is TGTGCCAGCAGCTTGGGAGGGGGAGCGGGAAGAGAGACCCAGTACTTC.